One and the same sample provided the 18 T cell receptor beta chains below, sequenced in a study of response to subunit inactivated influenza vaccine. TCRdb processed the RT-PCR reads anew with MiXCR; each CDR3 protein has one entry. The data hold 450,000 to 500,000 distinct CDR3 sequences, with roughly 9.7% observed a single time. Sequenced material: PBMCs from blood, taken 40 to 50 days after vaccination. The receptors stem from a man in his forties or fifties who received an inactivated influenza vaccine.

The chain joins TRBV29-1 to TRBJ1-5, with 10 bases fitting TRBD1. The CDR3 covers 12 residues. Trimming took 6 bases from V and 5 from J; bases not matched to a gene: 1. In germline, CDR1 is SQVTM, CDR2 ANQGSEA. The CDR3 region has the DNA TGCAGCGTAGGGACAGGGGATCAGCCCCAGCATTTT. Its protein is CSVGTGDQPQHF. Complete variable domain (other parts from reference TRBV29-1 and TRBJ1-5): SAVISQKPSRDICQRGTSLTIQCQVDSQVTMMFWYRQQPGQSLTLIATANQGSEATYESGFVIDKFPISRPNLTFSTLTVSNMSPEDSSIYLCSVGTGDQPQHFGDGTRLSIL.

In its sample, this clonotype was seen a few times. This chain uses TRBV21-1 with TRBJ2-7; the table's D call of TRBD2 was not tested on the DNA. TRBV21-1 is classified as a pseudogene. The CDR3 totals 15 residues. The CDR3, as DNA: TGTGCCAGCAGCAATCGTCCCGGACTAGCGGGAGAGCAGTACTTC. Translating it yields CASSNRPGLAGEQYF.

J is TRBJ2-5 and V is TRBV14, with 11 bases matching TRBD2. Unmatched junction bases numbered 11, after V lost 1 base and J lost 1 base. The CDR3 extends over 19 amino acids. Looked up from germline, CDR1 is SGHDN and CDR2 is FVKESK. DNA for the CDR3: TGTGCCAGCAGCCAAGTTGGCCCACTAGCGGGGGACACCCAAGAGACCCAGTACTTC. Translated: CASSQVGPLAGDTQETQYF.

This rearrangement joins TRBV2 to TRBJ2-1; D not resolved. The CDR3 runs to 17 residues. V was clipped by 5 bases and J by 1 base, with 18 bases between them. Germline V gene data show CDR1 as SNHLY and CDR2 as FYNNEI. The CDR3 sequence: CASSSPSGVTSYNEQFF. The CDR3 nucleotides are TGTGCCAGCAGTTCCCCCTCAGGCGTCACTTCCTACAATGAGCAGTTCTTC.

This clonotype was observed a few times. The chain is built from TRBV12-3 or TRBV12-4 and TRBJ2-3; no clear D. The CDR3 is 12 amino acids. The V end was cut by 4 bases, the J end by 2 bases, with 4 bases between. The CDR3 nucleotides are TGTGCCAGCAGTTCGATCACAGATACGCAGTATTTT. Its translation: CASSSITDTQYF.

The chain links TRBV6-6 to TRBJ2-1; D is undetermined. V lost 2 bases and J lost 4, with 6 bases in between. CDR3 size: 13 residues. The germline CDR1 and CDR2 sequences are MNHNY and SVGAGI (reference sequence). CDR3 residues: CASSYHGYNEQFF. In DNA form, the CDR3 reads TGTGCCAGCAGTTACCACGGGTACAATGAGCAGTTCTTC.

In its sample, this clonotype was seen a few times. The genes are TRBV12-3 or TRBV12-4 and TRBJ1-5; D is possibly TRBD1 (5 bases). V lost 5 bases and J 4 bases, leaving 12 bases between the germline ends. The CDR3 spans 14 residues. CDR3 residues: CASSPGLLNQPQHF. DNA for the CDR3: TGTGCCAGCAGTCCGGGACTCCTGAATCAGCCCCAGCATTTT.

This clonotype came up a few times. V gene TRBV20-1 combines with J gene TRBJ2-1; 10 bases agree with TRBD1. Per germline, CDR1 DFQATT and CDR2 SNEGSKA (reference sequence). V lost 6 bases and J lost 6; bases outside the gene matches: 11. The CDR3 extends over 15 amino acids. CDR3 nucleotide sequence: TGCAGTGCAATATCGGGACAGGGGATCTCCAATGAGCAGTTCTTC. As protein: CSAISGQGISNEQFF.

The chain is built from TRBV20-1 and TRBJ2-7; possibly TRBD2 for D (5 bases). There are 15 residues in the CDR3. The germline V gene encodes CDR1 DFQATT and CDR2 SNEGSKA (reference sequence). Trimming removed 1 base from V and 4 bases from J, with 17 bases in between. CDR3 region: CSARVPLREEYEQYF. The CDR3 DNA reads as TGCAGTGCTAGAGTCCCCCTCCGGGAAGAGTACGAGCAGTACTTC.

This clonotype was recorded at least ten times. The V gene is TRBV27, the J gene TRBJ2-7; D not certain. Trimming left V 2 bases short and J 0 bases short, with 11 bases between. Germline loops: CDR1 MNHEY, CDR2 SMNVEV (reference sequence). The CDR3 covers 15 residues. CDR3 residues: CASSLEAGSSYEQYF. As DNA, the CDR3 is TGTGCCAGCAGTTTAGAAGCAGGAAGCTCCTACGAGCAGTACTTC.

This clonotype was observed at least ten times. The J gene is TRBJ1-4, the V gene TRBV4-3, with TRBD1 matching 9 bases. Germline CDR1 is LGHNA and CDR2 is YSLEER. CDR3 length: 17 residues. With 3 bases clipped from V and 8 bases from J, the junction kept 13 bases outside the gene matches. CDR3 nucleotides: TGCGCCAGCAGCCACGAATGGGCGCGGACAGGGGCCGAAAAACTGTTTTTT. It encodes CASSHEWARTGAEKLFF.

This clonotype was counted many times. The V and J genes are TRBV12-3 or TRBV12-4 and TRBJ1-1, with D hard to call. The CDR3 extends over 13 amino acids. V was shortened by 3 bases and J by 3 bases, with 8 bases between the two germline ends. CDR3 region: CASSLLRDTEAFF. The CDR3 coding sequence is TGTGCCAGCAGTTTGTTGCGAGACACTGAAGCTTTCTTT.

The V and J genes are TRBV11-1 and TRBJ1-2; 9 nucleotides agree with TRBD1. This CDR3 region has 18 residues. Germline assignment: CDR1 SGHAT and CDR2 FQDESV (reference sequence). The J segment lost 7 bases and the V segment lost 5 bases, leaving 20 bases of the junction unmatched. The CDR3 reads CASSLGQGIGAPNIGYTF. CDR3 DNA sequence: TGTGCCAGCAGCCTTGGACAGGGGATTGGTGCCCCAAATATTGGCTACACCTTC.

The genes are TRBV6-2 or TRBV6-3 and TRBJ2-2; TRBD1 matches 7 bases. Trimming cost V 7 bases and J 5 bases; bases outside gene matches: 10. This CDR3 contains 15 residues. Germline V gives CDR1 MNHEY, CDR2 SVGEGT. The CDR3 DNA reads as TGTGCCAGCATAGGACAGGTCCTATGGACCGGGGAGCTGTTTTTT. Its translation is CASIGQVLWTGELFF.

This clonotype was seen at least ten times. V and J are TRBV10-2 and TRBJ2-7; D may match TRBD1 or TRBD2 (7 bases each). The CDR3 length is 16 residues. Trimming took off 8 bases at V and 4 bases at J, with 24 bases between the two ends. Germline CDR1 reads WSHSY; CDR2 reads SAAADI. The CDR3 loop is CASPTSGTAGLYEQYF. CDR3 DNA sequence: TGCGCCAGCCCAACAAGCGGGACAGCGGGCCTTTACGAGCAGTACTTC.

This clonotype was recorded many times. The chain recombines TRBV20-1 with TRBJ2-3; 8 nucleotides align to TRBD2. The ends lost 6 bases at V and 5 bases at J; junction bases unmatched: 10. The germline CDR1 and CDR2 sequences are DFQATT and SNEGSKA (reference sequence). This CDR3 is built from 14 residues. This chain's CDR3 is CSAIAGWFLDTQYF. The CDR3 nucleotides are TGCAGTGCCATAGCGGGATGGTTTCTAGATACGCAGTATTTT.

The chain is built from TRBV3-1 and TRBJ2-3; D unclear. Germline V lookup: CDR1 LGHDT, CDR2 YNNKEL (reference sequence). The V end was cut by 4 bases, the J end by 6 bases, with 20 bases between. The CDR3 is made up of 16 amino acids. DNA for the CDR3: TGTGCCAGCAGCCCATCATTCAGAATTCGGCGGGATACGCAGTATTTT. This codes for CASSPSFRIRRDTQYF.

In its sample, this clonotype was seen a few times. The rearrangement links TRBV7-6 to TRBJ2-5; 8 bases line up with TRBD1. CDR1 is SGHVS, CDR2 FNYEAQ, per germline. With V trimmed by 1 base and J by 4 bases, 5 bases remained unmatched. The CDR3 totals 15 residues. The CDR3 here is CASSLGKGTGETQYF. DNA of the CDR3: TGTGCCAGCAGCTTAGGTAAAGGGACAGGAGAGACCCAGTACTTC.